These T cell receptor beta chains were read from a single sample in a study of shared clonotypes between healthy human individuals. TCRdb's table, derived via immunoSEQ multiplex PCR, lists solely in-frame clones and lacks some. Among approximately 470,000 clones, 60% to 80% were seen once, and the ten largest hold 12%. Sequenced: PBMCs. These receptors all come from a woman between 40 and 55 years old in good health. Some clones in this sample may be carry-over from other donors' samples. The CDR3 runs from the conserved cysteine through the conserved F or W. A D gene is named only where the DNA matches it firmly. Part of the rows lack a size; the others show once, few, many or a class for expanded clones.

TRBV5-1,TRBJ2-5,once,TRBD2,TGCGCCAGCAGCTTGGAACCAGCGGGAGGGGGGCAGTACTTC,CASSLEPAGGGQYF
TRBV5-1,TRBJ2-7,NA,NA,TGCGCCAGCAGCTTGGCGCAGGGAAGGGGGTTCTACGAGCAGTACTTC,CASSLAQGRGFYEQYF
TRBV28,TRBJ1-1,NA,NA,TGTGCCAGCACGTCAGGGTTGAACACTGAAGCTTTCTTT,CASTSGLNTEAFF
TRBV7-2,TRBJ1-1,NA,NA,TGTGCCAGCAGCACCGCGGGGGGCACTGAAGCTTTCTTT,CASSTAGGTEAFF
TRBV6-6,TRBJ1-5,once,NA,TGTGCCAGCAGTTACGGAGGGGTACGTCAGCCCCAGCATTTT,CASSYGGVRQPQHF
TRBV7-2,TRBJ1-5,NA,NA,TGTGCCAGCAGCCCGTATATCTTGTCGACATTGAGCAATCAGCCCCAGCATTTT,CASSPYILSTLSNQPQHF
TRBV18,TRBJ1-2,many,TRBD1,TGTGCCAGCTCCTTCGGGACAGGGGATGGCTACACCTTC,CASSFGTGDGYTF
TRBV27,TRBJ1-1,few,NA,TGTGCCAGCAGTTTATCGAGGGTGTGGACTGAAGCTTTCTTT,CASSLSRVWTEAFF
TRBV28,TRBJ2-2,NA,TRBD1,TGTGCCAGCAGCGACGACAGGGGTTGGGACACCGGGGAGCTGTTTTTT,CASSDDRGWDTGELFF
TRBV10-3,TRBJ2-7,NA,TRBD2,TGTGCCATCAGTGAGCGGGAGGGCCCCTACGAGCAGTACTTC,CAISEREGPYEQYF
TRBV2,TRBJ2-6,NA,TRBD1,TGTGCCACGACAGGGGGCAGGACTGGGGCCAACGTCCTGACTTTC,CATTGGRTGANVLTF
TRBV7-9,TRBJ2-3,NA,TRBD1,TGTGCCAGCAGCTACAGGGGTTGGACAGATACGCAGTATTTT,CASSYRGWTDTQYF
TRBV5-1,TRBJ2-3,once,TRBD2,TGCGCCAGCAGCCTTAGCGGGACCAACACAGATACGCAGTATTTT,CASSLSGTNTDTQYF
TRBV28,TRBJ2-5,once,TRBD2,TGTGCCAGCAGCCCGGGACTAGCGGGAGTTGAGACCCAGTACTTC,CASSPGLAGVETQYF
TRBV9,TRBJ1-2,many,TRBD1,TGTGCCAGCAGCGGACCCGGACAGGCCCGCTACACCTTC,CASSGPGQARYTF
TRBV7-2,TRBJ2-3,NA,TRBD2,TGTGCCAGCAGCCTGAGCGGGAGTATAGATACGCAGTATTTT,CASSLSGSIDTQYF
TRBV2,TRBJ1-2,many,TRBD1,TGTGCCAGCAGTCGGGACAGGGGGCAAGGGTATGGCTACACCTTC,CASSRDRGQGYGYTF
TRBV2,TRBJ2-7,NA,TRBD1,TGTGCCAGCAATGGACTAAGGACAGGGCTTGAGCAGTACTTC,CASNGLRTGLEQYF
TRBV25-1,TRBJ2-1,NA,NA,TGTGCCAGCAGTGAATCGGGTACTCGTAATGAGCAGTTCTTC,CASSESGTRNEQFF
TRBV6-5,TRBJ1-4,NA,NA,TGTGCCAGCAGGGAACAGGGAGAGGCTGAAAAACTGTTTTTT,CASREQGEAEKLFF
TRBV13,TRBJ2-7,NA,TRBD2,TGTGCCAGCAGCCGGGTCGGGAGCGGGAGGGATTACGAGCAGTACTTC,CASSRVGSGRDYEQYF
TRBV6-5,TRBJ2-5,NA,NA,TGTGCCAGCAGTTACTCACAGGAGACCCAGTACTTC,CASSYSQETQYF